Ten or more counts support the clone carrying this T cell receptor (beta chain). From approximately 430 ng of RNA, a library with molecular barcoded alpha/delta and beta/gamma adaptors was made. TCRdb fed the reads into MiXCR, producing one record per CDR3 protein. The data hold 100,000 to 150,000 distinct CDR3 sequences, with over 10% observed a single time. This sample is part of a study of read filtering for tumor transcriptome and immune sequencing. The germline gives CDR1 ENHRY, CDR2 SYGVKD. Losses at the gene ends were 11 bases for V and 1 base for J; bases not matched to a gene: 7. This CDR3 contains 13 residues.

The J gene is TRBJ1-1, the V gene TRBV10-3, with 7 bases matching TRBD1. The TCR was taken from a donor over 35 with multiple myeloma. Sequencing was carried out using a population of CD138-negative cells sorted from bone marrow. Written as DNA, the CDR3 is TGTGCCTCCCGAGGACAGGAGAACACTGAAGCTTTCTTT. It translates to CASRGQENTEAFF.